This is a list of T cell receptor beta chains from one sample in a study of control samples from healthy donors and cancer patients. Assay used: immunoSEQ multiplex PCR; TCRdb lists only in-frame clones, some missing. The table shows more than 95,000 clones, with around 87% occurring only once. The source material was blood. These receptor sequences come from a middle-aged man in good health. The CDR3 runs from the conserved cysteine through the conserved F or W. Fields, in order: D gene, V gene, J gene, clone size, CDR3 DNA, CDR3 protein. The D gene is left open where the match is weak. Clone sizes are given selectively: once, few, many, or a class where the clone is expanded.

d_call: .
v_call: TRBV6-5
j_call: TRBJ2-3
clone_size: .
cdr3_nt: TGTGCCGGGGAAGACAGGCTTACAGATACGCAGTATTTT
cdr3_aa: CAGEDRLTDTQYF

d_call: .
v_call: TRBV19
j_call: TRBJ2-5
clone_size: .
cdr3_nt: TGTGCCAGTAGTAAGACGGTGGGGGAGATCCAGTACTTC
cdr3_aa: CASSKTVGEIQYF

d_call: .
v_call: TRBV14
j_call: TRBJ2-7
clone_size: .
cdr3_nt: TGTGCCAGCAGCCAAGAAGACTACGAGCAGTACTTC
cdr3_aa: CASSQEDYEQYF

d_call: .
v_call: TRBV20-1
j_call: TRBJ1-2
clone_size: .
cdr3_nt: TGCAGTGCTAGTCGCGACGGCCCTAACTATGGCTACACCTTC
cdr3_aa: CSASRDGPNYGYTF

d_call: .
v_call: TRBV3-1/TRBV3-2
j_call: TRBJ1-2
clone_size: once
cdr3_nt: TGTGCCAGCAGCAACGGTGGGGGCAGTTCTAACTATGGCTACACCTTC
cdr3_aa: CASSNGGGSSNYGYTF

d_call: .
v_call: TRBV7-9
j_call: TRBJ1-1
clone_size: .
cdr3_nt: TGTGCCAGCAGCTTGCAGCTACTTAACACTGAAGCTTTCTTT
cdr3_aa: CASSLQLLNTEAFF

d_call: TRBD1
v_call: TRBV19
j_call: TRBJ2-5
clone_size: once
cdr3_nt: TGTGCCAGTAGTAAGCAGGGGGCCTTTATAAGACAAGAGACCCAGTACTTC
cdr3_aa: CASSKQGAFIRQETQYF

d_call: .
v_call: TRBV6-5
j_call: TRBJ1-5
clone_size: .
cdr3_nt: TGTGCCAGCAGGAAGGGGGTGGGCCAGCCCCAGCATTTT
cdr3_aa: CASRKGVGQPQHF

d_call: .
v_call: TRBV5-6
j_call: TRBJ1-6
clone_size: .
cdr3_nt: TGTGCCAGCAGCTCCGTTAGGCCGGAGGGTTCACCCCTCCACTTT
cdr3_aa: CASSSVRPEGSPLHF

d_call: .
v_call: TRBV25-1
j_call: TRBJ1-1
clone_size: few
cdr3_nt: TGTGCCAGCAGTGAACCAGGGGAAACTGAAGCTTTCTTT
cdr3_aa: CASSEPGETEAFF

d_call: .
v_call: TRBV9
j_call: TRBJ1-1
clone_size: .
cdr3_nt: TGTGCCAGCAGCGTAGGAACGACACTAGAGAACACTGAAGCTTTCTTT
cdr3_aa: CASSVGTTLENTEAFF